This T cell receptor (beta chain) was sequenced for a study of CD8+CD57+ T cells in acquired aplastic anemia. Flow cytometry had shown expanded CD8+CD57+ cells in the patients chosen for sequencing. All patients had severe acquired aplastic anemia. TCR beta VDJ and CDR3 profiles were obtained from a genomic DNA template. TCRdb re-derived calls from the reads in MiXCR, one entry per CDR3 protein. The sample holds about 40,000 distinct CDR3 sequences, roughly 69% seen once. Germline V gene data show CDR1 as SGHRS and CDR2 as YFSETQ. V lost 1 base, J lost 10 bases, and 12 bases lay in between. The CDR3 extends over 13 amino acids.

The sample consisted of sorted CD4+, CD8+, or CD8+CD57+ T cells (not recorded which) from PBMCs. This chain joins TRBV5-1 and TRBJ2-1; a possible D gene is TRBD1 (6 bases). This receptor was identified in a human donor with aplastic anemia. Here the CDR3 reads CASSLLGAREQFF. CDR3 DNA: TGCGCCAGCAGCTTGTTGGGGGCCCGCGAGCAGTTCTTC.